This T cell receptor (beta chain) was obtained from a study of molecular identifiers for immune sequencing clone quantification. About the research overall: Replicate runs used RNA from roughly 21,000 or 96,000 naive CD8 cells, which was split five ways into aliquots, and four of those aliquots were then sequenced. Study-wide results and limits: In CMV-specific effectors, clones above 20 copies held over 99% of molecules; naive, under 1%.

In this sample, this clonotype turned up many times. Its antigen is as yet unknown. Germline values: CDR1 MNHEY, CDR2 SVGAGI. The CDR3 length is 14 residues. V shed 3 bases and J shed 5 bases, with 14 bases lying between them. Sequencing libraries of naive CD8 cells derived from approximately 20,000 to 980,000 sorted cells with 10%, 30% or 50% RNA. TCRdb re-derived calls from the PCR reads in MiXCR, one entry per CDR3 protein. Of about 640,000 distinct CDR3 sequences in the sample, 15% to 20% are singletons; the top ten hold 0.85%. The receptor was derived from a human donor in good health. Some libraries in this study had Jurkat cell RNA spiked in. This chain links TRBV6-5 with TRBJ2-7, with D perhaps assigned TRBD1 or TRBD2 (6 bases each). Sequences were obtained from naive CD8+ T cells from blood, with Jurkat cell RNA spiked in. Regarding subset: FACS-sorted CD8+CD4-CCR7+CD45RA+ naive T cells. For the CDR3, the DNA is TGTGCCAGCAGTTATAGGGGGGATTATAACGAGCAGTACTTC. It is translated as CASSYRGDYNEQYF.